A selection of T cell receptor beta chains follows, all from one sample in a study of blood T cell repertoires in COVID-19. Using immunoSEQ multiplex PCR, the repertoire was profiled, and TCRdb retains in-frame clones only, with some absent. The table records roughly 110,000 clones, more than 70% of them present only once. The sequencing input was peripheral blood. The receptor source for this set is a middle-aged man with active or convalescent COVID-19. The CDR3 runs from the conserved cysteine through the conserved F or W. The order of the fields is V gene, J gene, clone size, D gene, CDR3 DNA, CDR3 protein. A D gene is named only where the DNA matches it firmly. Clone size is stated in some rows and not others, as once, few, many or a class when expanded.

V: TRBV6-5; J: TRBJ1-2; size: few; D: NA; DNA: TGTGCCAGCAGTTATGGGCATGGCTACACCTTC; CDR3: CASSYGHGYTF
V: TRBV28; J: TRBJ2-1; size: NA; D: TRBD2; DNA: TGTGCCAGCAGCAATATCGGACTAGTAGGGAATTACAATGAGCAGTTCTTC; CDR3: CASSNIGLVGNYNEQFF
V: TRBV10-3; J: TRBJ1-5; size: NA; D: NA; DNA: TGTGCCATCACGGGAGATAGCAATCAGCCCCAGCATTTT; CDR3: CAITGDSNQPQHF
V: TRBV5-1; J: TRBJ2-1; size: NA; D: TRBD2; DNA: TGCGCCAGCAGCTTGGTCCAGCGGGAGCTTGATGAGCAGTTCTTC; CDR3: CASSLVQRELDEQFF
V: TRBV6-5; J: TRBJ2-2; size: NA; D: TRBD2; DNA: TGTGCCAGCAGGACTAGCGGGATCGCCGGGGAGCTGTTTTTT; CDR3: CASRTSGIAGELFF
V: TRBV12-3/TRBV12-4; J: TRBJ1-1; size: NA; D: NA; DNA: TGTGCCAGCAGACGAGGACAGAACACTGAAGCTTTCTTT; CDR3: CASRRGQNTEAFF
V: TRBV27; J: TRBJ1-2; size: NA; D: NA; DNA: TGTGCCAGCAGTCCATCACAGGTATGGTATTCGGGCTACACCTTC; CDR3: CASSPSQVWYSGYTF
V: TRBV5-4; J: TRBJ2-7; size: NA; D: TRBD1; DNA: TGTGCCAGCAGCTCGCCACAGGGGGGCGAGCAGTACTTC; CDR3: CASSSPQGGEQYF
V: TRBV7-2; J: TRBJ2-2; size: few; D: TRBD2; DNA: TGTGCCAGCAGCTCACTAGCGGGAGGGCCGGACACCGGGGAGCTGTTTTTT; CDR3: CASSSLAGGPDTGELFF
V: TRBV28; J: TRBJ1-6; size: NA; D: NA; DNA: TGTGCCAGCAGTCCCCCGAATTCACCCCTCCACTTT; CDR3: CASSPPNSPLHF
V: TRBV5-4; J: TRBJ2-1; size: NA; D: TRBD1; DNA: TGTGCCAGCAGCCCGGACAGGGGACCCTACAATGAGCAGTTCTTC; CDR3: CASSPDRGPYNEQFF
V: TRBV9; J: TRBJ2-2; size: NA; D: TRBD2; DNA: TGTGCCAGCAGCCCCCGACTAGCGGGAGAGTTGACCGGGGAGCTGTTTTTT; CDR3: CASSPRLAGELTGELFF
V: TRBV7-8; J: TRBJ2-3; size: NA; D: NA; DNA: TGTGCCAGCAGCCCACTCCATACGCAGTATTTT; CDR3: CASSPLHTQYF
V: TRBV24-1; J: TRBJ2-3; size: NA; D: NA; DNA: TGTGCCACCAGTGATCGCGGAGATACGCAGTATTTT; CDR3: CATSDRGDTQYF
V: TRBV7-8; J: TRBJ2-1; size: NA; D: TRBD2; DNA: TGTGCCAGCAGCTTAGCTTGGCGGGAGAGTCAGAATGAGCAGTTCTTC; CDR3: CASSLAWRESQNEQFF
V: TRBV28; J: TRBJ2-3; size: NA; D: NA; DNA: TGTGCCAGCCTGTCCGGGGGATGGACAGATACGCAGTATTTT; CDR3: CASLSGGWTDTQYF
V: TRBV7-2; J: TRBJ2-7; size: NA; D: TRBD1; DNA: TGTGCCAGCAGCCAAGCACACCGGGACAGACCCTACGAGCAGTACTTC; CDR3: CASSQAHRDRPYEQYF
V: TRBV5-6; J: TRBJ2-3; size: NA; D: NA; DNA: TGTGCCAGCAGCCTCTTCTTTCGGGAGAGCACAGATACGCAGTATTTT; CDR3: CASSLFFRESTDTQYF
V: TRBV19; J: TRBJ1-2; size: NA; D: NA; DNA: TGTGCCAGTAGTCGGTCAATTGTTGGTGTCAATTCTAGCTATGGCTACACCTTC; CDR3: CASSRSIVGVNSSYGYTF
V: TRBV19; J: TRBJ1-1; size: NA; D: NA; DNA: TGTGCCAGTAGAACGACATCAATCGGGATTGAAGCTTTCTTT; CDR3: CASRTTSIGIEAFF
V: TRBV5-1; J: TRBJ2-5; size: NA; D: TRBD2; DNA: TGCGCCAGCAGCTTGGAGGCGGGAGTGGAGACCCAGTACTTC; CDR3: CASSLEAGVETQYF
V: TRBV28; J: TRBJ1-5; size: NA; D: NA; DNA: TGTGCCAGCAAGGAGCAGGGTATACTTCAGCCCCAGCATTTT; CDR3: CASKEQGILQPQHF
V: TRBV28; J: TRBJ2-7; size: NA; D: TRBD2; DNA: TGTGCCAGCGGGGCTAGCGGGAGTTTCTACGAGCAGTACTTC; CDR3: CASGASGSFYEQYF
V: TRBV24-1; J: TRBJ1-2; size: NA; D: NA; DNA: TGTGCCACCAGTGACCCGAGATCTGCCAGGGGTTCGGTCGGCGGCTACACCTTC; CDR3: CATSDPRSARGSVGGYTF
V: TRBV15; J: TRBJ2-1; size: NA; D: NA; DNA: TGTGCCACCGGAGACCTGGGCGGGCCCCGCTACAATGAGCAGTTCTTC; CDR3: CATGDLGGPRYNEQFF
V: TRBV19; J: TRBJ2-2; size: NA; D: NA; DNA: TGTGCCAGTAGTCCCAATGCGCGGGAGCTGTTTTTT; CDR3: CASSPNARELFF
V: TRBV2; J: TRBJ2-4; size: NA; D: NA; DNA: TGTGCCAGCAGTGAGGGCGGGATGAAGACTCAGTACTTC; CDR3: CASSEGGMKTQYF
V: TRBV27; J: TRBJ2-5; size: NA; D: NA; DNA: TGTGCCAGCAGTTTAAGCCTCGAGTTTCTAGAGACCCAGTACTTC; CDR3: CASSLSLEFLETQYF
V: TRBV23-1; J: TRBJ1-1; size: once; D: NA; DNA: TGCGCCAGCAGTCAATCCCCCTCGGACACTGAAGCTTTCTTT; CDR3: CASSQSPSDTEAFF
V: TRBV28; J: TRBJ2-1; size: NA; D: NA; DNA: TGTGCCAGCAGTTTTAAGTTTAAGGGGACAAAGGTCAATGAGCAGTTCTTC; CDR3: CASSFKFKGTKVNEQFF
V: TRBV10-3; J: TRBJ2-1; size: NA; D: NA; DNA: TGTGCCTTGGGGACTGCTTACAATGAGCAGTTCTTC; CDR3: CALGTAYNEQFF
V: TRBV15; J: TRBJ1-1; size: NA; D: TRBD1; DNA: TGTGCCACCAGACCTCTCGAGGGACAGGACCTCACTGAAGCTTTCTTT; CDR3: CATRPLEGQDLTEAFF
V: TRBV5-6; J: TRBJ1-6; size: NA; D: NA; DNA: TGTGCCAGCAGCCCGGACAGAGGTTTTTTGGATTCACCCCTCCACTTT; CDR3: CASSPDRGFLDSPLHF
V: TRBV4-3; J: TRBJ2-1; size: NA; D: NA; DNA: TGCGCCAGCAGCCAAGAAGATCCAGGTCCACAGTTCTTC; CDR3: CASSQEDPGPQFF
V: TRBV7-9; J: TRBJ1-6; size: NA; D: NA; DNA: TGTGCCAGCAGCCTCCAGGGTCCACCCCTCCACTTT; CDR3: CASSLQGPPLHF
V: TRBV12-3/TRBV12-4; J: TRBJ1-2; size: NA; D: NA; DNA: TGTGCCAGCATGCGGGGGCGTGATGGCTACACCTTC; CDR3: CASMRGRDGYTF
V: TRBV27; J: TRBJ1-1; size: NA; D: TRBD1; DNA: TGTGCCAGCAGTTTATATCGACAGGGGGCGCTAAGGGACACTGAAGCTTTCTTT; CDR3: CASSLYRQGALRDTEAFF
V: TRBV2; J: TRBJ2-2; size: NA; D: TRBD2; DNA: TGTGCCAGCAGTCGACTAGCGGGAACGATCGGGGAGCTGTTTTTT; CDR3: CASSRLAGTIGELFF
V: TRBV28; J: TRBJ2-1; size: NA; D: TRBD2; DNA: TGTGCCAGCAGTTCGGGACTAGGGAGGAATGAGCAGTTCTTC; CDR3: CASSSGLGRNEQFF
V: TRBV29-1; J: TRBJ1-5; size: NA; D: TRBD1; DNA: TGCAGCGTAGCGACAGGGTCTAGCAATCAGCCCCAGCATTTT; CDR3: CSVATGSSNQPQHF
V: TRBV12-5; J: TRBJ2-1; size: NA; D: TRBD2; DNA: TGTGCTAGTGGTTTTAGCGGGAGCCACAATGAGCAGTTCTTC; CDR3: CASGFSGSHNEQFF
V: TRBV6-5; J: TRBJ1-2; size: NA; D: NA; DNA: TGTGCCAGCAGTCCCCTTGGCGGGGGTGACTATGGCTACACCTTC; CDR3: CASSPLGGGDYGYTF
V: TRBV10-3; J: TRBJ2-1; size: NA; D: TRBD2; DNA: TGTGCCATCAGTGAAGTGGGAGGGCAGTCTGAGCAGTTCTTC; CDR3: CAISEVGGQSEQFF
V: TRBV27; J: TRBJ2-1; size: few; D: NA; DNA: TGTGCCAGCATGGGGGGAACCTACAATGAGCAGTTCTTC; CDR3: CASMGGTYNEQFF
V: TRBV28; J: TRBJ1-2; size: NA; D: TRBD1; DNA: TGTGCCAGCAGTCTCCGGACAGGGGGCATTGCGGATGGCTACACCTTC; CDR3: CASSLRTGGIADGYTF
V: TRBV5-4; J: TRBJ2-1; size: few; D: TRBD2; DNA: TGTGCCAGCAGTCCCGGGACGGGGGGGTACAATGAGCAGTTCTTC; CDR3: CASSPGTGGYNEQFF